The clone carrying this TCR beta chain showed up just a few times. Its antigen is not known. The authors reverse transcribed all of the isolated RNA, so sequencing captured expressed TCRB transcripts. Using immunoSEQ multiplex PCR, the repertoire was profiled, and TCRdb retains in-frame clones only, with some absent. This table has a few hundred thousand clones, 16% appearing once. This sample was taken from a study of beta chain features in type 1 diabetes. Study summary: Researchers looked at approximately 100,000,000 sorted cells across all samples. Study-level points and caveats: Among type 1 diabetes patients, VDJ junctions had fewer insertions and more deletions. Moderately but significantly shorter TCRB CDR3s were found in Type 1 diabetes patients in all four CD4+ subsets. Within patients, naive, central memory and Treg TCRB repertoires seemed more similar than within healthy donors.

There was one heparinised blood draw per donor, averaging about 116 mL. Trimming left V 3 bases short and J 10 bases short, with 15 bases between. CDR1 and CDR2 from the germline V gene are PRHDT and FYEKMQ (reference sequence). The CDR3 is 13 residues long. The sequence derives from a young man with type 1 diabetes. Source material: naive CD4+ T cells from blood. The V and J genes are TRBV13 and TRBJ1-1, with D perhaps matching TRBD1 (6 bases). The CDR3 protein is CASSFYREGGAFF. CDR3 DNA: TGTGCCAGCAGCTTCTACAGGGAGGGTGGAGCTTTCTTT.